This T cell receptor (beta chain) was retrieved from a study of blood T cell repertoires in COVID-19. Overall study context: From T cells, B-cell-depleted T cells, or PBMCs came the material, which was cDNA or gDNA.

Sequencing was performed with immunoSEQ multiplex PCR; in TCRdb, only in-frame clones are kept and a portion is missing. The top ten hold 5.2% of the sample, which has hundreds of thousands of clones, approximately 88% seen once. Participants were aged roughly 18 to 90 years, lived in around 25 US areas, and enrolled virtually. Clinical history as reported by participants underpinned cohort assignment. Sequencing was done on a sample of PBMCs or T cells enriched from blood (not recorded which). This clonotype was sampled from a man aged 60-69 years who had recovered from COVID-19.

CDR3 loop: CASSQYSLIGTDTQYF. The CDR3 DNA sequence: TGTGCCAGCAGCCAGTACTCCCTGATAGGCACAGATACGCAGTATTTT. This chain uses TRBV3-1 (or the pseudogene TRBV3-2) with TRBJ2-3, with no clear D. The germline V gene has CDR1 LGHDT and CDR2 YNNKEL (reference sequence). CDR3 size: 16 residues. V lost 3 bases, J lost 1 base, and 14 bases lay in between.